This T cell receptor beta chain emerged from a study of beta chain features in type 1 diabetes. Whole-study findings and limits: Across all four CD4+ subsets, people with type 1 diabetes showed modestly shorter TCRB CDR3s.

With respect to this clone: The antigen is not known.

This CDR3 contains 12 residues. The germline CDR1 and CDR2 sequences are SQVTM and ANQGSEA. With 5 bases removed from V and 0 bases from J, the gap between germline ends came to 8 bases. All of the isolated RNA was reverse transcribed, so expressed TCRB transcripts were sequenced. Profiling relied on immunoSEQ multiplex PCR, and the TCRdb table lists in-frame clones only, not all of them. The repertoire holds over 150,000 clones, with 10% to 13% as singletons. The sequence derives from a man in his thirties or forties with type 1 diabetes. The chain recombines TRBV29-1 with TRBJ2-7; perhaps TRBD2 as D (6 bases). The sequenced sample consisted of central memory CD4+ T cells from blood. The CDR3 region is CSVPAGSYEQYF. As DNA, the CDR3 is TGCAGCGTTCCAGCGGGCTCCTACGAGCAGTACTTC.